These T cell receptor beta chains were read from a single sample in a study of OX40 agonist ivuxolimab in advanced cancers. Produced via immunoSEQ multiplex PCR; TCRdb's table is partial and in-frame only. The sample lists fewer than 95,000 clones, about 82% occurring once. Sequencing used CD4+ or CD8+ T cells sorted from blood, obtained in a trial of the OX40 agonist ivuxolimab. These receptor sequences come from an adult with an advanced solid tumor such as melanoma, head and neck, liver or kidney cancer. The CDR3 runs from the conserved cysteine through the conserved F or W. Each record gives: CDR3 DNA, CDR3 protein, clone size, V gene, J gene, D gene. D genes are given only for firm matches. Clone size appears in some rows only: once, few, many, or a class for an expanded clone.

TGTGCCAGCAGCTTTACTAGCGGGGCGCCTTCCTACAATGAGCAGTTCTTC	CASSFTSGAPSYNEQFF	NA	TRBV7-2	TRBJ2-1	TRBD2
TGTGCCAGCAGCTTAGGCAGGGGCGTGAGCTCCTACAATGAGCAGTTCTTC	CASSLGRGVSSYNEQFF	once	TRBV11-1	TRBJ2-1	NA
TGTGCCAGCAGCCCAAGACAGGGGTCTCTGACCACCATATATTTT	CASSPRQGSLTTIYF	NA	TRBV13	TRBJ1-3	TRBD1
TGTGCCAGCAGCTTGGTGGAGGTCGGGAACACTGAAGCTTTCTTT	CASSLVEVGNTEAFF	NA	TRBV5-5	TRBJ1-1	NA
TGTGCCTGGAGTCTCGGGAACACAGATACGCAGTATTTT	CAWSLGNTDTQYF	NA	TRBV30	TRBJ2-3	NA
TGTGCCAGCAGTAACCGAGGGACAGGGCTCTACGAGCAGTACTTC	CASSNRGTGLYEQYF	NA	TRBV6-5	TRBJ2-7	TRBD1
TGCAGCGCTGAACGAGGTTTACTTGGCTACACCTTC	CSAERGLLGYTF	NA	TRBV29-1	TRBJ1-2	NA
TGTGCCAGCAGCTGGCCCCGGACTAGCGGGACCTCGTACCAAGAGACCCAGTACTTC	CASSWPRTSGTSYQETQYF	NA	TRBV5-4	TRBJ2-5	TRBD2
TGTGCCATCAGCCCCGGGACTCTAGGCGAGCAGTTCTTC	CAISPGTLGEQFF	NA	TRBV10-3	TRBJ2-1	NA
TGTGCCAGCAGTCCTGTGGGATCCTACGAGCAGTACTTC	CASSPVGSYEQYF	NA	TRBV6-6	TRBJ2-7	NA
TGTGCCACCAGCAGAGATCAGGGTAACTATGGCTACACCTTC	CATSRDQGNYGYTF	few	TRBV15	TRBJ1-2	NA
TGTGCCTGGAGTGCCTACAGTTACACCGGGGAGCTGTTTTTT	CAWSAYSYTGELFF	NA	TRBV30	TRBJ2-2	NA
TGCGCCAGCAGCTGGGGAGAGACCCAGTACTTC	CASSWGETQYF	NA	TRBV5-1	TRBJ2-5	NA
TGCGCCAGCAGCTTGGCCTCCGGTATGTCCGGGGTAAACACCGGGGAGCTGTTTTTT	CASSLASGMSGVNTGELFF	NA	TRBV5-1	TRBJ2-2	NA
TGCGCCAGCAGCAAGTGGACAGGGTCTACCTACGAGCAGTACTTC	CASSKWTGSTYEQYF	NA	TRBV5-1	TRBJ2-7	TRBD1
TGTGCCAGCAGCCAAGATGTCGGGACAGGCACCGAAGCTTTCTTT	CASSQDVGTGTEAFF	NA	TRBV4-2	TRBJ1-1	TRBD1
TGTGCCAGCAGCGAAAGGGTTGGCTACACCTTC	CASSERVGYTF	NA	TRBV4-2	TRBJ1-2	NA
TGTGCCTGGAGTGACCCCGGGCTGAACACTGAAGCTTTCTTT	CAWSDPGLNTEAFF	few	TRBV30	TRBJ1-1	NA
TGTGCCAGTAGTCGGATACCGGGACAGCAAGAGACCCAGTACTTC	CASSRIPGQQETQYF	NA	TRBV19	TRBJ2-5	TRBD1
TGTGCCAGCAGGACCGGACAGGGAGCGGGTCAGCCCCAGCATTTT	CASRTGQGAGQPQHF	NA	TRBV6-6	TRBJ1-5	TRBD1
TGTGCCAGCAGTTGGCACGAGAACACTGAAGCTTTCTTT	CASSWHENTEAFF	NA	TRBV2	TRBJ1-1	NA
TGTGCCTGGAGTGAAAACAGGGGGCGATTCGACGAGCAGTACTTC	CAWSENRGRFDEQYF	NA	TRBV30	TRBJ2-7	TRBD1
TGTGCCAGCAGCTTAGGGGACAGGGACGGCTATGGCTACACCTTC	CASSLGDRDGYGYTF	few	TRBV7-3	TRBJ1-2	TRBD1
TGTGCCAGCAGCCTAGGGGGCGCGGGTTCACCCCTCCACTTT	CASSLGGAGSPLHF	NA	TRBV7-2	TRBJ1-6	TRBD1
TGTGCCTGGAGTAGAGGGGGAGGCACAGATACGCAGTATTTT	CAWSRGGGTDTQYF	once	TRBV30	TRBJ2-3	NA
TGTGCCAGCAGAAATCGGACGGCCTGGAACACTGAAGCTTTCTTT	CASRNRTAWNTEAFF	NA	TRBV7-2	TRBJ1-1	NA
TGCGCCAGCAGTGGGGGTCTTGTAAAGGGTATTTTGGAGATGAACACTGAAGCTTTCTTT	CASSGGLVKGILEMNTEAFF	NA	TRBV10-1	TRBJ1-1	NA
TGCGCCAGCAGCCGGGACTTCAGGGGTACTGGGGCCAACGTCCTGACTTTC	CASSRDFRGTGANVLTF	NA	TRBV4-3	TRBJ2-6	NA
TGCGCCAGCAGCCAAGCTAGCGGGGGAGTCAATGAGCAGTTCTTC	CASSQASGGVNEQFF	NA	TRBV4-3	TRBJ2-1	TRBD2
TGTGCCAGCTCACCACTTTCAGGGGAGGTCTATGGCTACACCTTC	CASSPLSGEVYGYTF	NA	TRBV18	TRBJ1-2	NA
TGCGCCAGCAGCTTTGGTCAGGGGGCTGAAAAACTGTTTTTT	CASSFGQGAEKLFF	NA	TRBV5-1	TRBJ1-4	TRBD1
TGTGCCAGTAGTATTCAGAACACCGGGGAGCTGTTTTTT	CASSIQNTGELFF	NA	TRBV19	TRBJ2-2	NA
TGTGCCAGCAGTGAAGCACGACGGAGTAGTTTTGAAAAACTGTTTTTT	CASSEARRSSFEKLFF	NA	TRBV2	TRBJ1-4	NA
TGCGCCAGCAGTGAGGGGAGAGCCTCCGGCTACACCTTC	CASSEGRASGYTF	NA	TRBV5-1	TRBJ1-2	NA
TGTGCCAGCTGGTTGGGGTGGGGACGCGAGCAGTACTTC	CASWLGWGREQYF	NA	TRBV21-1	TRBJ2-7	NA
TGTGCCAGCAGTGATGGCTCCCGACAGGGCAGGGAGACCCAGTACTTC	CASSDGSRQGRETQYF	NA	TRBV6-1	TRBJ2-5	TRBD1
TGTGCCAGCAGCTTTTTCTCGGGACTAGCGGCTCCTTTAGAGACCCAGTACTTC	CASSFFSGLAAPLETQYF	NA	TRBV7-8	TRBJ2-5	TRBD2
TGTGCCAGCTCACCACCGGGACAGGGTATCAACACCGGGGAGCTGTTTTTT	CASSPPGQGINTGELFF	NA	TRBV18	TRBJ2-2	TRBD1
TGTGCCAGCAGCTTGGAGGGACAGGGAAACACTGAAGCTTTCTTT	CASSLEGQGNTEAFF	few	TRBV5-5	TRBJ1-1	TRBD1
TGTGCCAGCAGCCGATTAGGGGGGGCTAAAAGCGAGCAGTACTTC	CASSRLGGAKSEQYF	NA	TRBV7-6	TRBJ2-7	NA
TGTGCCAGCAGCTTACCTCCCGGGACACTTTACAATGAGCAGTTCTTC	CASSLPPGTLYNEQFF	NA	TRBV7-3	TRBJ2-1	NA
TGTGCCAGCAGCCCCCTCGAGATCGGAGGTTCACCCCTCCACTTT	CASSPLEIGGSPLHF	NA	TRBV7-9	TRBJ1-6	NA
TGTGCCAGCAGTGAAGACCGGAGGGTCCAAAGGGGGGGCTACACCTTC	CASSEDRRVQRGGYTF	NA	TRBV6-1	TRBJ1-2	NA
TGTGCCAGCAGCCGGGGAGACCAAGAGACCCAGTACTTC	CASSRGDQETQYF	NA	TRBV7-3	TRBJ2-5	NA
TGTGCCAGCAGCTTAGGGGCAGGGCGTAATCAGCCCCAGCATTTT	CASSLGAGRNQPQHF	NA	TRBV7-8	TRBJ1-5	NA
TGTGCCAGTAGTGGACAGGGGGTGGATGAGCAGTTCTTC	CASSGQGVDEQFF	once	TRBV19	TRBJ2-1	TRBD1
TGTGCCAGCACCGTAGGGAACCTCGGGGAGACCCAGTACTTC	CASTVGNLGETQYF	NA	TRBV7-6	TRBJ2-5	NA
TGTGCCAGCACCGACCAGGGGGTGGAAGGCTACACCTTC	CASTDQGVEGYTF	NA	TRBV6-1	TRBJ1-2	TRBD1
TGTGCCAGCAGCTTATTCGGAGGGGATACGCAGTATTTT	CASSLFGGDTQYF	NA	TRBV7-3	TRBJ2-3	NA
TGTGCCAGCTCACCACCGTCCTCTTTGGGGCAGTTCTTC	CASSPPSSLGQFF	NA	TRBV18	TRBJ2-1	NA
TGTGCCAGCAGAACCCACAGCGACGGCTCCTACGAGCAGTACTTC	CASRTHSDGSYEQYF	NA	TRBV6-5	TRBJ2-7	NA
TGCGCCAGCAGCTTCTACCCCGACAGGGGGCGATTGGGGGGGGATCCCCTCCACTTT	CASSFYPDRGRLGGDPLHF	few	TRBV5-1	TRBJ1-6	TRBD1
TGTGCCAGCAGCTCCCACCCAGGGGGCGGTCAGCCCCAGCATTTT	CASSSHPGGGQPQHF	NA	TRBV7-2	TRBJ1-5	TRBD1
TGTGCCAGCAGTGAAGCTAGCGTCGCTTTCAATCAGCCCCAGCATTTT	CASSEASVAFNQPQHF	NA	TRBV2	TRBJ1-5	NA